The present T cell receptor (beta chain) was sequenced within a study of shared clonotypes between healthy human individuals. At the level of the study: Each donor's CD4 naive and CD4 memory cells filled three plates apiece, CD8 naive two, and CD8 memory one.

Germline V gene data show CDR1 as SGHKS and CDR2 as YYEKEE (reference sequence). This CDR3 region has 16 residues. Trimming removed 3 bases from V and 2 bases from J, with 18 bases in between. Assay runs were performed at deep level. Sequenced by immunoSEQ multiplex PCR; TCRdb stores in-frame clones only, minus some. The sample shows around 580,000 clones, roughly 98% of them seen only once. CD45RO-negative CD8 cells positively selected for CCR7 made up the naive population, which excluded terminally differentiated effector memory CD45RA+ cells. The genes are TRBV5-5 and TRBJ2-7, with a possible D match to TRBD2 (6 bases). The sample consisted of naive CD8+ T cells sorted from blood. The TCR was taken from a man under 40 in good health. This CDR3 reads CASSSSIPTGAYEQYF. The CDR3 nucleotides are TGTGCCAGCAGCTCCTCAATCCCCACGGGGGCCTACGAGCAGTACTTC. Full variable domain (missing parts from reference TRBV5-5 and TRBJ2-7): DAGVTQSPTHLIKTRGQQVTLRCSPISGHKSVSWYQQVLGQGPQFIFQYYEKEERGRGNFPDRFSARQFPNYSSELNVNALLLGDSALYLCASSSSIPTGAYEQYFGPGTRLTVT.